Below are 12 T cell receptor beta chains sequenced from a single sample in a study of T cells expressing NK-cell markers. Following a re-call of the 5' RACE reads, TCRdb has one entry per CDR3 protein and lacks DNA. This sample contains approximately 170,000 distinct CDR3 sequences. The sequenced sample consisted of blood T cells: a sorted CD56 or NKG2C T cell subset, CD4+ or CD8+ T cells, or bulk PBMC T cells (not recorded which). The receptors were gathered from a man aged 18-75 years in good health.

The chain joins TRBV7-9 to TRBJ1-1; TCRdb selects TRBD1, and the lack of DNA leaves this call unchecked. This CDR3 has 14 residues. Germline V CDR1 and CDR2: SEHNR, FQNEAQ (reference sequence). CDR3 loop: CASSPRSGIEEAFF.

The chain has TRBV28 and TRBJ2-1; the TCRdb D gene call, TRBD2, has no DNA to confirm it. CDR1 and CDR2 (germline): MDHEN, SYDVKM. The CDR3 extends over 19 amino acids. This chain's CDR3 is CASSPGLAGAPGAINEQFF. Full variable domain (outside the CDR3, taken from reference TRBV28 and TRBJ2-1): DVKVTQSSRYLVKRTGEKVFLECVQDMDHENMFWYRQDPGLGLRLIYFSYDVKMKEKGDIPEGYSVSREKKERFSLILESASTNQTSMYLCASSPGLAGAPGAINEQFFGPGTRLTVL.

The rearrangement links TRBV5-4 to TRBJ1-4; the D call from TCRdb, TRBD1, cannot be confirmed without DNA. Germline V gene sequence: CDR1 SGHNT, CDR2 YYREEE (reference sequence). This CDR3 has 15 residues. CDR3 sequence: CASSLGWTDNEKLFF.

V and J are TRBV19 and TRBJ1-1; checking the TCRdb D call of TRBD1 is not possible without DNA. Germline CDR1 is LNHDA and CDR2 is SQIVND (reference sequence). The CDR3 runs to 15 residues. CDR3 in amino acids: CASSPGTGALTEAFF.

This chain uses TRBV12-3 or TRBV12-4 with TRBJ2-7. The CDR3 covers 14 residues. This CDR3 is CASSLDSVGYEQYF.

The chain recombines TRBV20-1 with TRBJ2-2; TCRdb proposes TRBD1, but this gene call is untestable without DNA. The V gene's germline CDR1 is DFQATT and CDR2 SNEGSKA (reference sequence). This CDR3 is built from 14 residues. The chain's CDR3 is CSAKDREGTGELFF.

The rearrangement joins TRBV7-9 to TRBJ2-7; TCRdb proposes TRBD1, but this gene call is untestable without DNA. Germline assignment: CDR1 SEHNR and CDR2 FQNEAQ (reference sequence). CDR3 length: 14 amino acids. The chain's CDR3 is CASSNGTVFYEQYF.

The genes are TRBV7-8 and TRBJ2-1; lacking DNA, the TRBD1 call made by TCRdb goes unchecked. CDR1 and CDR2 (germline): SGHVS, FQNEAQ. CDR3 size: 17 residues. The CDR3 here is CASSLGAGTGIYNEQFF.

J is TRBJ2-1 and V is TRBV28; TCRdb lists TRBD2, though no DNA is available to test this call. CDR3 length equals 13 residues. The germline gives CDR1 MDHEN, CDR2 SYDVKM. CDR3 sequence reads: CASFGTSGGRQFF.

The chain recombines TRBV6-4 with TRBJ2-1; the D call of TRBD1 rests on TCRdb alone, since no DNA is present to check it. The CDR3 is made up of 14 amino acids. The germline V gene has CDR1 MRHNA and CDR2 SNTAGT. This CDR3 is CASSARTGGNEQFF.

CDR3 sequence reads: CASSLFERGAYEQYF. The gene calls are TRBV4-1 and TRBJ2-7; TCRdb indicates TRBD2, and absent DNA this call remains unverified. CDR1 is MGHRA and CDR2 is YSYEKL in the germline V gene. CDR3 length: 15 amino acids.

CDR3 region: CASSPYGGEGAEAFF. The rearrangement joins TRBV5-1 to TRBJ1-1; TCRdb gives TRBD1 as the D gene, but with no DNA this cannot be confirmed. CDR1 and CDR2 (germline): SGHRS, YFSETQ. This CDR3 is 15 amino acids long. Full variable domain (rest looked up from reference TRBV5-1 and TRBJ1-1): KAGVTQTPRYLIKTRGQQVTLSCSPISGHRSVSWYQQTPGQGLQFLFEYFSETQRNKGNFPGRFSGRQFSNSRSEMNVSTLELGDSALYLCASSPYGGEGAEAFFGQGTRLTVV.